These T cell receptor beta chains were read from a single sample in a study of regulatory T cells in long-lasting Graves disease. From the multiplex PCR reads, TCRdb called clonotypes with MiXCR, one entry per CDR3 protein. The profile shows 300,000 to 400,000 distinct CDR3 sequences, 18% of them singletons. The starting material was peripheral blood mononuclear cells (PBMCs), obtained at new diagnosis, from a patient treated with antithyroid drugs. These receptors were obtained from a female donor with Graves disease. Both conserved end residues are part of each CDR3. A D gene is named only where the DNA matches it firmly. A row's size may be missing; if present it is once, few, many or a size class.

J,D,V,size,DNA,CDR3
TRBJ2-7,TRBD1,TRBV28,.,TGTGCCAGCAGGCCCAAACCGGGACAGGGTCCGGACGAGCAGTACTTC,CASRPKPGQGPDEQYF
TRBJ2-7,.,TRBV20-1,many,TGCAGTGCTAGAGATGGAGGGAAACCCACTGGCGAGCAGTACTTC,CSARDGGKPTGEQYF
TRBJ2-3,TRBD2,TRBV6-5,.,TGTGCCAGCAGTTCGACGCGGGATAGCGGGAGTTACACAGATACGCAGTATTTT,CASSSTRDSGSYTDTQYF
TRBJ2-3,TRBD2,TRBV7-2,many,TGTGCCAGCTGGCACATTCCGGGACTAGCGGTCAACACAGATACGCAGTATTTT,CASWHIPGLAVNTDTQYF
TRBJ2-7,.,TRBV7-2,few,TGTGCCAGCTCACCACCGAGGGGCCCCGGGCACGAGCACTACTTC,CASSPPRGPGHEHYF
TRBJ2-1,.,TRBV28,many,TGTGCCAGTAGCGAGTTTCTAAAATGGGAGCAGTTCTTC,CASSEFLKWEQFF
TRBJ2-7,.,TRBV6-1,many,TGTGCCATCCGACCCGTGCCTGGGGAGCAGTACTTC,CAIRPVPGEQYF
TRBJ1-2,TRBD1,TRBV3-1,.,TGTGCCAGCAGCCAGGACAGGGGGCGTGGGAACTATGGCTACACCTTC,CASSQDRGRGNYGYTF
TRBJ2-1,TRBD2,TRBV5-1,once,TGCGCCAGCAGCCCCAAATTTAGCGGGAGCTCCTACAATGAGCAGTTCTTC,CASSPKFSGSSYNEQFF
TRBJ1-1,.,TRBV29-1,few,TGCAGCGTTGACCCCGGCCCAGCTTTCTTT,CSVDPGPAFF
TRBJ2-3,.,TRBV20-1,few,TGCAGTGCTAGCGGCCTAGCGTCGAGCACAGATACGCAGTATTTT,CSASGLASSTDTQYF
TRBJ1-5,.,TRBV28,many,TGTGCCAGCAGCAGCCGGGGATGGCGAGGCAATCAGCCCCAGCATTTT,CASSSRGWRGNQPQHF
TRBJ2-7,TRBD1,TRBV29-1,many,TGCAGCGTTTCCCCGACAGGGTCTTCTTCTCGCGAGCAGTACTTC,CSVSPTGSSSREQYF
TRBJ2-3,TRBD2,TRBV5-1,many,TGCGCCAGCAGCCCCGGGACTAGCTCGCGCACAGATACGCAGTATTTT,CASSPGTSSRTDTQYF
TRBJ2-1,.,TRBV24-1,many,TGTGCCACCAGTGATTCCCAGGGGCCGGGCCACTACAATGAGCAGTTCTTC,CATSDSQGPGHYNEQFF
TRBJ2-7,TRBD1,TRBV19,few,TGTGCCAGTAAGGGACAGGGGGTCCACGAGCAGTACTTC,CASKGQGVHEQYF
TRBJ2-1,TRBD2,TRBV5-6,many,TGTGCCAGCAGCTTGGTAGCGGGGAGCTCCTACAATGAGCAGTTCTTC,CASSLVAGSSYNEQFF
TRBJ2-1,.,TRBV11-2,many,TGTGCCAGCAGCTTAGGGGCGGGGCGCAATGAGCAGTTCTTC,CASSLGAGRNEQFF
TRBJ1-6,.,TRBV30,many,TGTGCCTGGAGTGTGGTGGCAGAGAATTCACCCCTCCACTTT,CAWSVVAENSPLHF
TRBJ2-7,TRBD1,TRBV2,many,TGTGCCAGCAGTGATGTCTTAGAAGGGACAGCTTCCTTC,CASSDVLEGTASF
TRBJ1-1,.,TRBV11-3,many,TGTGCCAGCAGCTTCAAGGTGAACACTGAAGCTTTCTTT,CASSFKVNTEAFF
TRBJ1-1,.,TRBV5-1,few,TGCGCCAGCAGCTTGGTAGGCGGGACGAGGACTGAAGCTTTCTTT,CASSLVGGTRTEAFF
TRBJ2-3,.,TRBV10-1,many,TGCGCCAGCAGTGAGTCGGGCGTTGATACGCAGTATTTT,CASSESGVDTQYF
TRBJ2-7,.,TRBV10-1,many,TGCGCCAGCAGTGAGGCCAGGGGCCACTCCTACGAGCAGTACTTC,CASSEARGHSYEQYF
TRBJ2-1,.,TRBV2,.,TGTGCCAGCAATCAGCCCGTCAATGAGCAGTTCTTC,CASNQPVNEQFF
TRBJ2-7,TRBD2,TRBV27,.,TGTGCCAGCAGTCCGTCTTGGGTACTAGCGGGAGAACGAGAGAACGAGCAGTACTTC,CASSPSWVLAGERENEQYF
TRBJ2-3,TRBD2,TRBV20-1,many,TGCAGTGCCTCAGGACCGGGACTAGCGGGCCGCCCGCTGTCTGATACGCAGTATTTT,CSASGPGLAGRPLSDTQYF
TRBJ1-6,TRBD1,TRBV4-2,.,TGTGCCAGCAGCCAAGATACAGGGACAGGCTCACCCCTCCACTTT,CASSQDTGTGSPLHF
TRBJ2-1,TRBD1,TRBV24-1,many,TGTGCCACCAAGAGAGGGGGCGGGAATGAGCAGTTCTTC,CATKRGGGNEQFF
TRBJ2-2,.,TRBV28,medium-sized,TGTGCCAGCAGTTTCCAGGGCGGGGAGCTGTTTTTT,CASSFQGGELFF
TRBJ2-7,.,TRBV5-6,.,TGTGCCAGCACCAAAGCAGGGGGGAGGGCCTACGAGCAGTACTTC,CASTKAGGRAYEQYF
TRBJ2-5,TRBD2,TRBV12-3/TRBV12-4,many,TGTGCCAGCAGCCTGGGGTCTAGCGGGAGGAAACAAGAGACCCAGTACTTC,CASSLGSSGRKQETQYF
TRBJ1-5,.,TRBV20-1,few,TGCAGTGCTGGCCCGGGGGTCAATCAGCCCCAGCATTTT,CSAGPGVNQPQHF
TRBJ2-5,TRBD1,TRBV7-9,many,TGTGCCAGCAGCCTCCGGACAGGGGGTCAGAGGGAGACCCAGTACTTC,CASSLRTGGQRETQYF
TRBJ1-3,.,TRBV12-3/TRBV12-4,many,TGTGCCAGCAGGGCCTGGGAAGACTCTGGAAACACCATATATTTT,CASRAWEDSGNTIYF
TRBJ2-1,TRBD2,TRBV7-9,many,TGTGCCAGCAGTCAACCCAGGACTAGCGGGAGCAATGAGCAGTTCTTC,CASSQPRTSGSNEQFF
TRBJ1-6,TRBD1,TRBV12-3/TRBV12-4,once,TGTGCCAGCAGGATCGGGACAGGGGATTCACCCCTCCACTTT,CASRIGTGDSPLHF
TRBJ1-6,.,TRBV19,many,TGTGCCAGTAAGACAGGAGGTTCACCCCTCCACTTT,CASKTGGSPLHF
TRBJ2-2,TRBD2,TRBV20-1,few,TGCAGTGCTAGTTCTACTAGCGGCAGAGGGGAGCTGTTTTTT,CSASSTSGRGELFF
TRBJ2-3,TRBD2,TRBV19,.,TGTGCCAGTAAGTCTGGACTAGCGGGAGTGGGCACAGATACGCAGTATTTT,CASKSGLAGVGTDTQYF
TRBJ2-2,.,TRBV2,many,TGTGCCAGCAGTGAAGCGCTCTCCGGCGTCTCGAACACCGGGGAGCTGTTTTTT,CASSEALSGVSNTGELFF
TRBJ2-2,.,TRBV20-1,.,TGCAGTGCTGGGGGCCCGGACACCTTGAACACCGCGGAGCTGTTTTTT,CSAGGPDTLNTAELFF
TRBJ2-1,.,TRBV7-3,many,TGTGCCAGCAGCTTAGCGAGCTACAATGAGCAGTTCTTC,CASSLASYNEQFF
TRBJ2-5,.,TRBV7-3,many,TGTGCCAGCAGCTTAATCCAGCACGAGACCCAGTACTTC,CASSLIQHETQYF
TRBJ2-7,.,TRBV11-2,many,TGTGCCAGCAGCTTAGCGGGAGTTCTCTACGAGCAGTACTTC,CASSLAGVLYEQYF
TRBJ1-2,.,TRBV6-1,few,TGTGCCAGCAGTCCCCGAGTTGACGATACAGCCTTC,CASSPRVDDTAF
TRBJ2-3,.,TRBV29-1,many,TGCAGCGTTGAATTGAGGGGGGCAGATACGCAGTATTTT,CSVELRGADTQYF